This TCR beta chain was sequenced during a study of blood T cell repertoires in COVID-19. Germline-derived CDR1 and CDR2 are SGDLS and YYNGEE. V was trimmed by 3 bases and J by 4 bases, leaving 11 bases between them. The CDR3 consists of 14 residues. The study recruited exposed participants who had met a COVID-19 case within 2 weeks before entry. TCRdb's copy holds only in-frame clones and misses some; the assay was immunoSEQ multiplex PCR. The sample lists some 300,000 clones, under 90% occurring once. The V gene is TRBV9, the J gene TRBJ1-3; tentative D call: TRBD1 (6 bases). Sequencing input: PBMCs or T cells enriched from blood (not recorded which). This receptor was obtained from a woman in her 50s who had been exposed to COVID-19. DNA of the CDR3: TGTGCCAGCAGCGGTGCAGGGGTCGGAAACACCATATATTTT. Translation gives CASSGAGVGNTIYF.